These 21 T cell receptor beta chains originate from one sample sequenced in a study of T cells in Graves' hyperthyroidism and ophthalmopathy. Using RNA transcripts as the source, TCR beta CDR3 regions were amplified. During a first-round RT-PCR of the TCR CDR3, the HTBI primer set was used. TCRdb reprocessed the multiplex PCR reads via MiXCR and lists one record per CDR3 protein. The data show approximately 40,000 distinct CDR3 sequences, with under 60% seen just once and 15% to 20% held by the top ten. Material: blood. Receptors originate from a man aged 35 to 55 with Graves' ophthalmopathy.

J is TRBJ1-2 and V is TRBV20-1, with 7 bases matching TRBD1. V dropped 0 bases and J dropped 8; count of bases not matched to a gene: 9. The CDR3 length is 14 residues. The germline V gene encodes CDR1 DFQATT and CDR2 SNEGSKA (reference sequence). CDR3 nucleotides: TGCAGTGCTAGAGATGGGGGAGGGGGCTACGGCTACACCTTC. It codes for CSARDGGGGYGYTF.

This clonotype has a single count. The conserved phenylalanine or tryptophan normally closing the CDR3 is absent here, so this likely arose from a read error. This rearrangement joins TRBV6-5 to TRBJ2-5; D might be TRBD1 or TRBD2, each matching 5 bases. Germline V gene lookup returns CDR1 MNHEY and CDR2 SVGAGI. V shed 2 bases and J shed 8 bases, with 18 bases lying between them. This CDR3 spans 15 amino acids. CDR3 DNA sequence: TGTGCCAGCAGTTACAGCGGACCTGGGGGTCTAACCCAGTACCTC. Translation: CASSYSGPGGLTQYL.

This clonotype was counted a single time. The chain's CDR3 is CASSLQRGRNYGYTF. The CDR3 DNA reads TGTGCCAGCAGCTTACAAAGGGGCAGAAACTATGGCTACACCTTC. The rearrangement uses TRBV7-8 and TRBJ1-2, with TRBD1 as a possible D gene (5 bases). Between the trimmed V and J ends, which lost 2 bases and 2 bases, there was a span of 12 bases. The CDR3 covers 15 residues. Germline lookup yields CDR1 SGHVS and CDR2 FQNEAQ.

In its sample, this clonotype is medium-sized. This chain uses TRBV7-8 with TRBJ1-2, with D perhaps matching TRBD1 (5 bases). Per the germline V gene, CDR1 is SGHVS and CDR2 is FQNEAQ. This CDR3 region has 14 residues. Trimming shortened V by 1 base and J by 4 bases, and 10 bases separated the two germline ends. The DNA for the CDR3 is TGTGCCAGCAGCTTAGATCAGGGCCGCTATGGCTACACCTTC. This codes for CASSLDQGRYGYTF. The full variable domain, in which reference TRBV7-8 and TRBJ1-2 provide the parts outside the CDR3, is GAGVSQSPRYKVAKRGQDVALRCDPISGHVSLFWYQQALGQGPEFLTYFQNEAQLDKSGLPSDRFFAERPEGSVSTLKIQRTQQEDSAVYLCASSLDQGRYGYTFGSGTRLTVV.

This clonotype is medium-sized. The junction and the germline gene differ at one end; a read error may be behind it. The chain recombines TRBV7-9 with TRBJ1-3; 7 bases fit TRBD1. The CDR3 sequence is 10 residues long. The germline V gene has CDR1 SEHNR and CDR2 FQNEAQ (reference sequence). CDR3 in DNA: TGTGCCAGCAGTTCCGGGACAGCACAATTT. This sequence encodes CASSSGTAQF.

This clonotype showed up just a few times. The chain links TRBV28 to TRBJ2-5, with TRBD1 matching over 7 bases. Germline V gene sequence: CDR1 MDHEN, CDR2 SYDVKM. V lost 6 bases, J lost 4 bases, and 11 bases stayed unmatched. CDR3 length equals 15 residues. The CDR3 loop reads CASRITASGGETQYF. CDR3 DNA: TGTGCCAGCAGAATCACGGCCTCAGGGGGAGAGACCCAGTACTTC. The full variable domain, completed using reference TRBV28 and TRBJ2-5, is DVKVTQSSRYLVKRTGEKVFLECVQDMDHENMFWYRQDPGLGLRLIYFSYDVKMKEKGDIPEGYSVSREKKERFSLILESASTNQTSMYLCASRITASGGETQYFGPGTRLLVL.

This chain joins TRBV20-1 and TRBJ1-3; D remains unclear. The V gene lost 5 bases and the J gene lost 8 bases, with 7 bases spanning the gap. This CDR3 comprises 10 residues. In germline, CDR1 is DFQATT, CDR2 SNEGSKA (reference sequence). CDR3 nucleotides: TGCAGTGCTGGGGAGGACACCATATATTTT. Its translation is CSAGEDTIYF.

The rearrangement links TRBV29-1 to TRBJ2-1; possibly TRBD2 for D (5 bases). The CDR3 spans 13 residues. Germline V lookup: CDR1 SQVTM, CDR2 ANQGSEA. Trimming removed 3 bases from V and 9 bases from J, with 15 bases in between. CDR3 sequence: CSVDLGGLSEQFF. DNA of the CDR3: TGCAGCGTTGATCTCGGCGGGCTGAGTGAGCAGTTCTTC.

V usage is TRBV7-2 and J usage is TRBJ1-6, with D perhaps matching TRBD1 (6 bases). The V gene lost 1 base and the J gene lost 7 bases, with 14 bases spanning the gap. This CDR3 is built from 16 residues. In germline, CDR1 is SGHTA, CDR2 FQGNSA. CDR3 sequence (DNA): TGTGCCAGCAGCTTAGGGCAGGGGCGGAGCAATTCACCCCTCCACTTT. Translation: CASSLGQGRSNSPLHF.

This clonotype was detected ten times or more. This chain joins TRBV9 and TRBJ1-5; D is ambiguous. V lost 0 bases, J lost 1 base, and 8 bases lay in between. CDR1 and CDR2 (germline): SGDLS, YYNGEE. The CDR3 extends over 15 amino acids. The CDR3 DNA reads TGTGCCAGCAGCGTAGACCCCATGAGCAATCAGCCCCAGCATTTT. It encodes CASSVDPMSNQPQHF.

In this sample, this clonotype turned up many times. The rearrangement joins TRBV7-8 to TRBJ1-1, with D possibly matching TRBD1 (5 bases). Trimming took 7 bases from V and 0 from J, leaving 12 bases between them. This CDR3 region has 14 residues. The V gene's germline CDR1 is SGHVS and CDR2 FQNEAQ. CDR3 nucleotides: TGTGCCAGCATCCCTCGGACAATGAACACTGAAGCTTTCTTT. It yields the protein CASIPRTMNTEAFF.

The gene calls are TRBV7-9 and TRBJ2-1; 14 positions agree with TRBD2. V gave up 5 bases and J gave up 8 bases; unmatched junction bases: 20. The CDR3 is 20 amino acids. Germline values: CDR1 SEHNR, CDR2 FQNEAQ (reference sequence). In DNA form, the CDR3 reads TGTGCCAGCAGCGTTGAAGAACCGACTAGCGGGAGGGCCCGGGGGGATGAGCAGTTCTTC. This codes for CASSVEEPTSGRARGDEQFF.

This clonotype has ten or more counts. The V and J genes are TRBV5-1 and TRBJ1-1, with D possibly being TRBD1 (6 bases). The V end lost 2 bases, the J end lost 11 bases, and 16 bases lay between the germline ends. CDR1 and CDR2 from the germline V gene are SGHRS and YFSETQ. This CDR3 spans 13 amino acids. DNA of the CDR3: TGCGCCAGCAGCTTCGACAGGAGGAGTGTGGCTTTCTTT. Amino acids: CASSFDRRSVAFF.

This clonotype turned up a few times. This chain connects TRBV27 to TRBJ2-1, with 9 bases fitting TRBD1. The length of the CDR3 is 16 residues. The J segment lost 4 bases and the V segment lost 3 bases, leaving 7 bases of the junction unmatched. CDR1 is MNHEY, CDR2 SMNVEV, per germline (reference sequence). CDR3 residues: CASSLMGTGNYNEQFF. As DNA, the CDR3 is TGTGCCAGCAGTTTGATGGGGACAGGGAATTACAATGAGCAGTTCTTC.

The table lists this clonotype with many counts. The rearrangement links TRBV6-5 to TRBJ1-2; tentative D call: TRBD1 (5 bases). Trimming removed 4 bases from V and 8 bases from J, with 20 bases in between. This CDR3 is built from 15 residues. Germline-derived CDR1 and CDR2 are MNHEY and SVGAGI. This CDR3 is CASSSPGLRRGGYTF. Here the CDR3 DNA reads TGTGCCAGCAGTTCCCCGGGACTAAGGAGGGGAGGCTACACCTTC.

This clonotype was detected ten times or more. This chain joins TRBV20-1 and TRBJ2-2; 7 bases agree with TRBD1. Germline V gene lookup returns CDR1 DFQATT and CDR2 SNEGSKA (reference sequence). This CDR3 comprises 16 residues. The V and J ends lost 0 bases and 0 bases, in that order; junction bases with no gene match: 4. CDR3 sequence reads: CSARDLGGANTGELFF. The CDR3, as DNA: TGCAGTGCTAGAGATCTAGGGGGCGCGAACACCGGGGAGCTGTTTTTT.

This clonotype was found many times. CDR3 DNA sequence: TGTGCCTGGAGTGGTAGAGGGCCTACGGGGGAGCAGTACTTC. It encodes CAWSGRGPTGEQYF. The chain uses TRBV30 and TRBJ2-7; tentative D call: TRBD2 (5 bases). The germline CDR1 and CDR2 sequences are GTSNPN and SVGIG (reference sequence). The CDR3 covers 14 residues. V was cut by 1 base and J by 7 bases, with 17 bases left in between.

This chain joins TRBV4-2 and TRBJ1-2; D uncertain. Germline CDR1 and CDR2: LGHNA and YNFKEQ. Trimming removed 5 bases at V and 0 bases at J, with 7 bases between. The CDR3 has 13 amino acids. The CDR3 bases are TGTGCCAGCAGCAAGGTAGCTAACTATGGCTACACCTTC. Residues: CASSKVANYGYTF.

This clonotype was counted ten times or more. The chain has TRBV19 and TRBJ1-6; 11 positions agree with TRBD1. V shed 10 bases, J shed 6 bases, and the junction held 14 bases outside the gene matches. This CDR3 has 17 residues. The germline V gene has CDR1 LNHDA and CDR2 SQIVND (reference sequence). CDR3 nucleotide sequence: TGTGCCACCACTCAACTTTCCGGGACAGGGGGTAATTCACCCCTCCACTTT. Protein sequence: CATTQLSGTGGNSPLHF.

This clonotype was counted ten times or more. The chain has TRBV5-1 and TRBJ2-7, with 8 bases matching TRBD1. The V gene end was trimmed by 0 bases and the J gene end by 0 bases; junction bases not matched to a gene: 5. There are 16 residues in the CDR3. CDR1 and CDR2 (germline): SGHRS, YFSETQ. The CDR3 here is CASSLAGTGSSYEQYF. CDR3 nucleotides: TGCGCCAGCAGCTTGGCCGGGACAGGTAGCTCCTACGAGCAGTACTTC.

There are many counts of this clonotype. This rearrangement joins TRBV6-5 to TRBJ2-3; D is unclear. The germline CDR1 and CDR2 sequences are MNHEY and SVGAGI. The CDR3 consists of 14 residues. Trimming left V 0 bases short and J 5 bases short, with 9 bases between. CDR3 in DNA: TGTGCCAGCAGTTACTCACCGCTCCTAGATACGCAGTATTTT. This gives the protein CASSYSPLLDTQYF.